This is a list of T cell receptor beta chains from one sample in a study of blood T cell repertoires in COVID-19. Method: immunoSEQ multiplex PCR; TCRdb's copy keeps in-frame clones and lacks some. Found here are 400,000 to 450,000 clones, roughly 89% of them singletons; the top ten hold almost 1.5%. The sequenced sample consisted of peripheral blood. Receptors originate from a woman in her 30s with active or convalescent COVID-19. CDR3s include the opening cysteine and the closing phenylalanine or tryptophan. Fields, in order: clone size, D gene, V gene, J gene, CDR3 length, CDR3 DNA, CDR3 protein. A D gene is named only where the DNA matches it firmly. Clone size, where shown, is once, few, many, or a class for clones that have expanded.

.	.	TRBV4-1	TRBJ2-1	14	TGCGCCAGCAGCCTGGGGAGCTCCTACAATGAGCAGTTCTTC	CASSLGSSYNEQFF
.	TRBD1	TRBV27	TRBJ2-7	14	TGTGCCAGCAGACTCGGGGACAGGGGCTACGAGCAGTACTTC	CASRLGDRGYEQYF
.	TRBD2	TRBV14	TRBJ2-3	17	TGTGCCAGCAGCCAATCGGCTAGCGGGAGGAGGGAAGATACGCAGTATTTT	CASSQSASGRREDTQYF
.	.	TRBV5-8	TRBJ1-5	13	TGTGCCAGCAGCGGTGACGGGGGTCAGCCCCAGCATTTT	CASSGDGGQPQHF
.	.	TRBV5-6	TRBJ2-5	14	TGTGCCAGCAGCTTGGCAGGTACACAAGAGACCCAGTACTTC	CASSLAGTQETQYF
.	.	TRBV5-4	TRBJ2-7	13	TGTGCCAGCAGCTTCCCGGGTAGCTACGAGCAGTACTTC	CASSFPGSYEQYF
.	TRBD2	TRBV29-1	TRBJ2-3	19	TGCAGCGCCTCTCCGGGACTAGCGGGAAATTCTACGGACACAGATACGCAGTATTTT	CSASPGLAGNSTDTDTQYF
.	.	TRBV6-2/TRBV6-3	TRBJ1-3	15	TGTGCCAGCAGTTACACGGAGAGCTCTGGAAACACCATATATTTT	CASSYTESSGNTIYF
.	TRBD2	TRBV5-5	TRBJ2-3	19	TGTGCCAGCAGCGACGGAACTAGCGGGGGGCTGTTAAGCACAGATACGCAGTATTTT	CASSDGTSGGLLSTDTQYF
.	TRBD2	TRBV4-1	TRBJ2-1	17	TGCGCCAGCAGCCAAGATCGAAGCGGGGGAACCTACAATGAGCAGTTCTTC	CASSQDRSGGTYNEQFF
.	.	TRBV20-1	TRBJ1-2	11	TGCAGTGCTAGTAAGGGGGTGGGCTACACCTTC	CSASKGVGYTF
.	.	TRBV5-8	TRBJ1-6	14	TGTGCCAGCAGCCCAACAGGGTATAATTCACCCCTCCACTTT	CASSPTGYNSPLHF
few	.	TRBV27	TRBJ1-5	13	TGTGCCAGCAGTTCCCGACTCGGACAGCCCCAGCATTTT	CASSSRLGQPQHF
.	.	TRBV3-1/TRBV3-2	TRBJ2-7	13	TGTGCCAGCAGCCAAGACTTCTCCTACGAGCAGTACTTC	CASSQDFSYEQYF
few	TRBD1	TRBV4-1	TRBJ1-2	17	TGCGCCAGCAGCCAAGACACCCTGGGACAGGGGTACTATGGCTACACCTTC	CASSQDTLGQGYYGYTF
.	.	TRBV10-3	TRBJ2-1	14	TGTGCCATCAGTGATGGTTGGACTACCAATGAGCAGTTCTTC	CAISDGWTTNEQFF
once	TRBD1	TRBV5-6	TRBJ1-5	14	TGTGCCAGCAGCACCGGGACAGCTAATCAGCCCCAGCATTTT	CASSTGTANQPQHF
.	.	TRBV21-1	TRBJ2-7	18	TGTGCCAGCAATGGACAGGGTCCCGATCTAGCCACCAGCTACGAGCAGTACTTC	CASNGQGPDLATSYEQYF
once	TRBD1	TRBV10-3	TRBJ1-5	14	TGTGCCACCGAGACAGGGGAACTTAATCAGCCCCAGCATTTT	CATETGELNQPQHF
.	TRBD1	TRBV7-9	TRBJ1-4	18	TGTGCCAGCAGCTACCGGACAGGGGGCGAGTTAACTAATGAAAAACTGTTTTTT	CASSYRTGGELTNEKLFF
.	.	TRBV5-1	TRBJ2-1	15	TGCGCCAGCAGCTTGGGGGACATAAGCTACAATGAGCAGTTCTTC	CASSLGDISYNEQFF
.	.	TRBV7-7	TRBJ2-7	14	TGTGCCAGCAGCCCCCAACTGAGCTCCTACGAGCAGTACTTC	CASSPQLSSYEQYF
.	TRBD2	TRBV7-9	TRBJ2-1	19	TGTGCCAGCAGCTTAGGGGTCACGGCTAGCGGGAGCTCCTACAATGAGCAGTTCTTC	CASSLGVTASGSSYNEQFF
.	TRBD1	TRBV7-8	TRBJ2-5	16	TGTGCCAGCAGCTTAGAAAGGACAGGGCGACAAGAGACCCAGTACTTC	CASSLERTGRQETQYF
.	.	TRBV3-1/TRBV3-2	TRBJ2-3	16	TGTGCCAGCAGCCCTAGATCTGGTCTCGGAGTCGATACGCAGTATTTT	CASSPRSGLGVDTQYF
few	TRBD1	TRBV6-6	TRBJ1-3	16	TGTGCCAGCAGCCCTTTCGACAGGGTTGCTGGAAACACCATATATTTT	CASSPFDRVAGNTIYF
.	TRBD1	TRBV25-1	TRBJ1-1	15	TGTGCCAGCAGTGACCCCCGGACAGGGGACACTGAAGCTTTCTTT	CASSDPRTGDTEAFF
.	TRBD1	TRBV6-4	TRBJ2-1	16	TGTGCCAGCAAAGCTACCGGGACAGGCTTTTACAATGAGCAGTTCTTC	CASKATGTGFYNEQFF
.	.	TRBV2	TRBJ2-7	16	TGTGCCAGCAGTGTTTCCAGGGAAATAACATCCTACGAGCAGTACTTC	CASSVSREITSYEQYF
.	.	TRBV5-1	TRBJ2-1	16	TGCGCCAGCAGCTTGGTTGGTCCGGGAGCCCACAATGAGCAGTTCTTC	CASSLVGPGAHNEQFF
.	TRBD2	TRBV7-2	TRBJ2-7	14	TGTGCCAGCAGCTCCGGGACTACACCCTACGAGCAGTACTTC	CASSSGTTPYEQYF
.	.	TRBV7-9	TRBJ2-5	14	TGTGCCAGCAGCTTGGGCGAAGTCCTCGGGACCCAGTACTTC	CASSLGEVLGTQYF
.	.	TRBV4-1	TRBJ2-3	14	TGCGCCAGCAGCCAGTCGGGAGTCACAGATACGCAGTATTTT	CASSQSGVTDTQYF
.	.	TRBV19	TRBJ2-7	13	TGTGCCAGTAGTATGACAGGCGTGGCCGAGCAGTACTTC	CASSMTGVAEQYF
.	.	TRBV4-1	TRBJ2-1	17	TGCGCCAGCAGCCAAGCCCCGGGGAGGAGTTATTACAATGAGCAGTTCTTC	CASSQAPGRSYYNEQFF
.	TRBD1	TRBV11-2	TRBJ1-4	17	TGTGCCAGCAGCTTAGGCTGGGGACAGGAAAGGTTTGAAAAACTGTTTTTT	CASSLGWGQERFEKLFF
.	.	TRBV10-3	TRBJ2-1	13	TGTGCCATCAGCCCTGTCTGGGGGGACGAGCAGTTCTTC	CAISPVWGDEQFF
.	TRBD2	TRBV3-1/TRBV3-2	TRBJ2-7	14	TGTGCCAGCAGCCGGGCTAGCGGGACCTACGAGCAGTACTTC	CASSRASGTYEQYF
.	TRBD1	TRBV2	TRBJ2-5	16	TGTGCCAGCACCGGAATTTTTGGACAGGGCCAAGAGACCCAGTACTTC	CASTGIFGQGQETQYF
once	TRBD2	TRBV10-1	TRBJ2-3	16	TGCGCCAGCAGTCCCTTCGGAAGCGGGGGGAAAGATACGCAGTATTTT	CASSPFGSGGKDTQYF
.	TRBD1	TRBV24-1	TRBJ1-6	13	TGTGCCACCACGCAGGGGGTGGATTCACCCCTCCACTTT	CATTQGVDSPLHF
.	.	TRBV27	TRBJ2-7	18	TGTGCCAGCAGTTTGTCCAGGACAACCTCAATGTTCGCCTACGAGCAGTACTTC	CASSLSRTTSMFAYEQYF
.	.	TRBV4-2	TRBJ1-6	20	TGTGCCAGCAGCCAAGACTTTCTTTCAGAATCCAGCTCCTATAATTCACCCCTCCACTTT	CASSQDFLSESSSYNSPLHF
.	TRBD1	TRBV7-8	TRBJ2-3	17	TGTGCCAGCAGCTTTAGGACAGGAACACCATTCCCAGATACGCAGTATTTT	CASSFRTGTPFPDTQYF
.	.	TRBV9	TRBJ2-5	14	TGTGCCAGCAGCGTCGGGACTTTACAAGAGACCCAGTACTTC	CASSVGTLQETQYF
.	.	TRBV19	TRBJ1-5	16	TGTGCCAGTAGTATAGACCTGGGGAGGTCCAATCAGCCCCAGCATTTT	CASSIDLGRSNQPQHF
once	TRBD1	TRBV19	TRBJ1-5	17	TGTGCCAGTAGTATAGGACCGGGACAGGGAGGCAATCAGCCCCAGCATTTT	CASSIGPGQGGNQPQHF
.	TRBD2	TRBV5-1	TRBJ2-6	18	TGCGCCAGCAGCTTGGGTCTAGCGGGAGAAGGTGGGGCCAACGTCCTGACTTTC	CASSLGLAGEGGANVLTF
.	.	TRBV18	TRBJ1-3	19	TGTGCCAGCTCACCCACCGCGGGGTCAGTTAAACCCTCTGGAAACACCATATATTTT	CASSPTAGSVKPSGNTIYF
.	.	TRBV3-1/TRBV3-2	TRBJ1-1	14	TGTGCCAGCAGCCAAAGCGGGCCGAACACTGAAGCTTTCTTT	CASSQSGPNTEAFF
.	.	TRBV7-7	TRBJ2-5	15	TGTGCCAGCAGCTTAGATTTGAGGGCTCAAGAGACCCAGTACTTC	CASSLDLRAQETQYF
.	TRBD1	TRBV18	TRBJ1-1	14	TGTGCCAGCTCACCACAAACAGGGGTCAGTGAAGCTTTCTTT	CASSPQTGVSEAFF
once	TRBD1	TRBV10-1	TRBJ1-5	17	TGCGCCAGCAGTTTATACGGGACAGGGGATAGCAATCAGCCCCAGCATTTT	CASSLYGTGDSNQPQHF
.	.	TRBV5-1	TRBJ1-1	14	TGCGCCAGCAGCTTGGGGTCTATGAACACTGAAGCTTTCTTT	CASSLGSMNTEAFF